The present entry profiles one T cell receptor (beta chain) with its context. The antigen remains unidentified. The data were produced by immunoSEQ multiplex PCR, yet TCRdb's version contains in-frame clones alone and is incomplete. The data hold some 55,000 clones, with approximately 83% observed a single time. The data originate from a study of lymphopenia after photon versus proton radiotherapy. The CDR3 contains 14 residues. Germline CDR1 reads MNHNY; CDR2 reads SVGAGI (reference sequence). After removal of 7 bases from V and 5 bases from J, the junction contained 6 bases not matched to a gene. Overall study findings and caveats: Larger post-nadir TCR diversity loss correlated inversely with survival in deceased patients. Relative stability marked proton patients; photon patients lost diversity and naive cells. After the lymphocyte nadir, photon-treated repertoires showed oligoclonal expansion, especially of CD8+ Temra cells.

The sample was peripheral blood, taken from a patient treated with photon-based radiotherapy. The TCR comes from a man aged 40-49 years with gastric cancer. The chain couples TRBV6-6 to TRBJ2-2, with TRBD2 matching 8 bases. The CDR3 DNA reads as TGTGCCAGCACCTACCGGGGGGGGACCGGGGAGCTGTTTTTT. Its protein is CASTYRGGTGELFF.